This T cell receptor (beta chain) was sequenced in a study of technical replicates of blood from a few donors. Assay: immunoSEQ multiplex PCR; the TCRdb copy retains only in-frame clones and omits some. The repertoire includes around 64,000 clones, approximately 92% of them detected once, and 4.2% sits in the top ten. Germline V gives CDR1 SGDLS, CDR2 YYNGEE. The CDR3 consists of 17 residues. Trimming cost V 0 bases and J 3 bases; bases outside gene matches: 9. The specimen sequenced was PBMCs. This TCR derives from a human donor in good health. Some clones in this sample may be carry-over from other donors' samples. This sequence joins TRBV9 and TRBJ2-7; 10 nucleotides line up with TRBD1. This CDR3 is CASSVGTGGFNFYEQYF. In DNA form, the CDR3 reads TGTGCCAGCAGCGTAGGGACAGGGGGATTTAATTTCTACGAGCAGTACTTC. Variable domain in full (rest from reference TRBV9 and TRBJ2-7): DSGVTQTPKHLITATGQRVTLRCSPRSGDLSVYWYQQSLDQGLQFLIQYYNGEERAKGNILERFSAQQFPDLHSELNLSSLELGDSALYFCASSVGTGGFNFYEQYFGPGTRLTVT.